A selection of T cell receptor beta chains follows, all from one sample in a study of OX40 agonist ivuxolimab in advanced cancers. Here immunoSEQ multiplex PCR was the method, and the copy in TCRdb shows in-frame clones only, minus some. This table holds around 37,000 clones, 75% to 85% found once. The sample here was CD4+ or CD8+ T cells sorted from blood, taken in a trial of the OX40 agonist ivuxolimab. All receptors derive from an adult with an advanced solid tumor such as melanoma, head and neck, liver or kidney cancer. The CDR3 runs from the conserved cysteine through the conserved F or W. The order of the fields is CDR3 length, clone size, V gene, D gene, J gene, CDR3 protein, CDR3 DNA. A D gene is named only where the DNA matches it firmly. A row's size may be missing; if present it is once, few, many or a size class.

>15|-|TRBV19|-|TRBJ2-7
CASSIELLSRNEQYF
TGTGCCAGTAGTATAGAACTTCTGTCTCGGAACGAGCAGTACTTC
>12|-|TRBV2|-|TRBJ2-3
CASEGSTDTQYF
TGTGCCAGCGAGGGTAGTACAGATACGCAGTATTTT
>14|-|TRBV6-6|TRBD1|TRBJ1-3
CASRGQVEGNTIYF
TGTGCCAGCAGAGGACAGGTAGAAGGAAACACCATATATTTT
>13|-|TRBV28|-|TRBJ2-2
CATLPGNTGELFF
TGTGCCACCCTGCCCGGAAACACCGGGGAGCTGTTTTTT
>15|-|TRBV28|TRBD2|TRBJ2-7
CASSLSRGGGYEQYF
TGTGCCAGCAGTTTAAGCCGGGGGGGCGGCTACGAGCAGTACTTC
>14|-|TRBV5-1|-|TRBJ1-6
CASSLSRDGSPLHF
TGCGCCAGCAGCTTATCCAGGGATGGTTCACCCCTCCACTTT
>14|-|TRBV6-5|-|TRBJ1-4
CASSPRVRPEKLFF
TGTGCCAGCAGTCCCAGGGTTCGGCCGGAAAAACTGTTTTTT
>13|-|TRBV7-2|-|TRBJ2-7
CASSPQRNYEQYF
TGTGCCAGCAGCCCACAGCGGAACTACGAGCAGTACTTC
>12|-|TRBV7-9|-|TRBJ1-4
CASGTGSEKLFF
TGTGCCAGCGGTACAGGGAGCGAAAAACTGTTTTTT
>18|-|TRBV30|-|TRBJ2-1
CAWSVLGRAGAIYNEQFF
TGTGCCTGGAGTGTACTAGGAAGGGCGGGGGCCATCTACAATGAGCAGTTCTTC
>15|few|TRBV5-1|-|TRBJ1-1
CASSQTWGGMTEAFF
TGCGCCAGCAGCCAAACATGGGGCGGGATGACTGAAGCTTTCTTT
>14|-|TRBV14|TRBD1|TRBJ2-1
CASSQAGQSNEQFF
TGTGCCAGCAGCCAAGCGGGACAGTCTAATGAGCAGTTCTTC